The 25 T cell receptor beta chains below were found in one sample sequenced in a study of blood T cell repertoires in COVID-19. Assay: immunoSEQ multiplex PCR; the TCRdb copy retains only in-frame clones and omits some. This table holds some 64,000 clones, around 79% found once. Source material: peripheral blood. The source of these receptors is a man aged 60-69 years with acute or convalescent COVID-19.

J is TRBJ2-3 and V is TRBV24-1; maybe TRBD1 (6 bases). The length of the CDR3 is 16 residues. The V gene lost 3 bases and the J gene lost 5 bases, with 17 bases spanning the gap. Germline assignment: CDR1 KGHDR and CDR2 SFDVKD. The CDR3 here is CATSDPTGRWGDTQYF. In DNA, the CDR3 is TGTGCCACCAGTGATCCCACAGGGCGATGGGGAGATACGCAGTATTTT.

The CDR3 DNA follows: TGTGCCTGGAGTCGAGACAGCTACACTGAAGCTTTCTTT. Protein: CAWSRDSYTEAFF. V is TRBV30 and J is TRBJ1-1, with D perhaps TRBD1 (5 bases). The CDR3 is made up of 13 amino acids. With 2 bases removed from V and 3 bases from J, the gap between germline ends came to 10 bases. The V gene's germline CDR1 is GTSNPN and CDR2 SVGIG (reference sequence).

CDR3 region: CASSQDQGGSTDTQYF. In DNA, the CDR3 is TGTGCCAGCAGCCAAGATCAGGGGGGCAGCACAGATACGCAGTATTTT. This rearrangement joins TRBV3-1 (or the pseudogene TRBV3-2) to TRBJ2-3; a weak D match, TRBD1 (7 bases). V gave up 0 bases and J gave up 0 bases, with 10 bases separating them. This CDR3 has 16 amino acids. The germline CDR1 and CDR2 sequences are LGHDT and YNNKEL (reference sequence).

The chain has TRBV5-1 and TRBJ1-3; 8 bases match TRBD1. The CDR3 is 19 residues long. V lost 4 bases to trimming and J lost 0 bases; unmatched junction nucleotides: 15. In germline, CDR1 is SGHRS, CDR2 YFSETQ. The CDR3 spells CASSELSPGQANSGNTIYF. In DNA, the CDR3 is TGCGCCAGCAGCGAATTATCCCCGGGACAGGCCAACTCTGGAAACACCATATATTTT.

The chain is built from TRBV10-3 and TRBJ2-7; 13 nucleotides align to TRBD2. Germline V gives CDR1 ENHRY, CDR2 SYGVKD. With V trimmed by 3 bases and J by 5 bases, 4 bases remained unmatched. The CDR3 covers 15 residues. The DNA of the CDR3 is TGTGCCATCAGTGAAATAGGACTAGCGGGAGACGAGCAGTACTTC. This sequence encodes CAISEIGLAGDEQYF.

The genes are TRBV28 and TRBJ2-3, with TRBD2 matching 12 bases. V lost 6 bases and J lost 4; bases outside the gene matches: 8. This CDR3 is 16 amino acids long. Germline CDR1 MDHEN, CDR2 SYDVKM. CDR3 DNA: TGTGCCAGCAGACAAGGGACTAGCGGGCGCCCAGATACGCAGTATTTT. Amino acids: CASRQGTSGRPDTQYF.

This clone was picked up a small number of times. The V and J genes are TRBV9 and TRBJ1-2; 7 bases align to TRBD1. Germline CDR1 SGDLS, CDR2 YYNGEE. This CDR3 spans 14 amino acids. V lost 4 bases, J lost 10 bases, and 13 bases stayed unmatched. CDR3 sequence: CASSPAPTGMDYTF. In DNA, the CDR3 is TGTGCCAGCAGCCCCGCCCCGACAGGGATGGACTACACCTTC.

This chain connects TRBV25-1 to TRBJ1-3, with 8 bases fitting TRBD1. V was pared by 5 bases and J by 12 bases, with 6 bases of the junction left unmatched. Germline CDR1 is MGHDK and CDR2 is SYGVNS. The CDR3 is 12 residues long. The CDR3 reads CASSLTGEGIYF. In DNA, the CDR3 is TGTGCCAGCAGTCTGACAGGGGAGGGCATATATTTT.

V is TRBV19 and J is TRBJ2-5; TRBD1 matches at 7 bases. The CDR3 extends over 16 amino acids. The V gene end was trimmed by 1 base and the J gene end by 1 base; junction bases not matched to a gene: 6. Germline-derived CDR1 and CDR2 are LNHDA and SQIVND (reference sequence). In DNA form, the CDR3 reads TGTGCCAGTAGTATAGGACAGGGATCTTTCCAAGAGACCCAGTACTTC. This translates into CASSIGQGSFQETQYF.

The CDR3 DNA is TGTGCCAGCAGTTACCGGGGTCCCTTCTACAATGAGCAGTTCTTC. This sequence encodes CASSYRGPFYNEQFF. J is TRBJ2-1 and V is TRBV6-2 or TRBV6-3; perhaps TRBD2 as D (5 bases). CDR1 MNHEY and CDR2 SVGEGT come from the germline V gene. The CDR3 has 15 residues. The V end was cut by 2 bases, the J end by 3 bases, with 11 bases between.

This rearrangement joins TRBV18 to TRBJ2-7, with TRBD2 matching 7 bases. The J segment lost 3 bases and the V segment lost 3 bases, leaving 11 bases of the junction unmatched. Germline CDR1 is KGHSH and CDR2 is LQKENI. The CDR3 is made up of 16 amino acids. The DNA of the CDR3 is TGTGCCAGCTCACCCCTTCAGCCTAGCGGTCACTACGAGCAGTACTTC. Amino acid sequence: CASSPLQPSGHYEQYF.

The chain links TRBV13 to TRBJ1-2; possibly TRBD1 for D (5 bases). The CDR3 has 12 residues. Germline V gene lookup returns CDR1 PRHDT and CDR2 FYEKMQ (reference sequence). Deletions cut 5 bases from V and 4 bases from J, with 8 bases between. The chain's CDR3 is CASSLDSYGYTF. The CDR3 DNA reads TGTGCCAGCAGCCTTGACAGCTATGGCTACACCTTC. The whole variable domain, remainder taken from reference TRBV13 and TRBJ1-2, is AAGVIQSPRHLIKEKRETATLKCYPIPRHDTVYWYQQGPGQDPQFLISFYEKMQSDKGSIPDRFSAQQFSDYHSELNMSSLELGDSALYFCASSLDSYGYTFGSGTRLTVV.

The V and J genes are TRBV11-2 and TRBJ2-6, with a weak D call TRBD1 (5 bases). V was cut by 4 bases and J by 0 bases, with 13 bases left in between. This CDR3 is 17 amino acids long. In germline, CDR1 is SGHAT, CDR2 FQNNGV. The CDR3 region has the DNA TGTGCCAGCAGCTCGCAATTTACAGGCTCTGGGGCCAACGTCCTGACTTTC. Its protein is CASSSQFTGSGANVLTF.

The chain carries TRBV25-1 and TRBJ1-3; 7 nucleotides agree with TRBD1. The germline CDR1 and CDR2 sequences are MGHDK and SYGVNS. The CDR3 sequence is 16 residues long. V lost 4 bases, J lost 2 bases, and 8 bases stayed unmatched. The CDR3 DNA reads TGTGCCAGCAGTGGACTGACAGGGCGAGCTGGAAACACCATATATTTT. Translating it yields CASSGLTGRAGNTIYF.

This chain uses TRBV3-1 (or the pseudogene TRBV3-2) with TRBJ2-1, with D tentatively TRBD1 (6 bases). Germline CDR1 and CDR2: LGHDT and YNNKEL (reference sequence). Trimming stripped 5 bases from V and 4 bases from J, with 15 bases between. This CDR3 contains 15 residues. CDR3 amino acids: CASSGTVGGYNEQFF. In DNA, the CDR3 is TGTGCCAGCAGCGGAACGGTAGGGGGTTACAATGAGCAGTTCTTC.

The rearrangement joins TRBV24-1 to TRBJ1-3; perhaps TRBD1 as D (6 bases). The CDR3 runs to 11 residues. Per germline, CDR1 KGHDR and CDR2 SFDVKD. CDR3 protein: CAAGAGNTIYF. In nucleotides, the CDR3 is TGTGCTGCAGGGGCTGGAAACACCATATATTTT.

This clone appeared once. The chain uses TRBV30 and TRBJ2-7, with a possible D match to TRBD2 (5 bases). The CDR3 loop spans 11 amino acids. CDR1 and CDR2 (germline): GTSNPN, SVGIG (reference sequence). The V and J ends lost 2 bases and 13 bases respectively, with 15 bases between them. CDR3 loop: CAWSREGGKYF. In nucleotides, the CDR3 is TGTGCCTGGAGTCGAGAGGGTGGCAAATACTTC.

This clone was picked up a small number of times. The chain combines TRBV3-1 (or the pseudogene TRBV3-2) with TRBJ2-7; 7 bases fit TRBD2. Germline-derived CDR1 and CDR2 are LGHDT and YNNKEL (reference sequence). Trimming cost V 3 bases and J 1 base; bases outside gene matches: 3. The CDR3 sequence is 14 residues long. CDR3 amino acids: CASSQSGTSYEQYF. CDR3 nucleotide sequence: TGTGCCAGCAGCCAGAGCGGGACTTCCTACGAGCAGTACTTC.

The rearrangement links TRBV12-3 or TRBV12-4 to TRBJ2-7; D unclear. CDR3 size: 13 residues. V shed 1 base and J shed 2 bases, with 6 bases lying between them. The CDR3 bases are TGTGCCAGCAGTTTAGACAGAGCCTACGAGCAGTACTTC. It encodes CASSLDRAYEQYF.

The chain combines TRBV12-3 or TRBV12-4 with TRBJ2-1, with TRBD2 matching 9 bases. The J segment lost 6 bases and the V segment lost 10 bases, leaving 7 bases of the junction unmatched. This CDR3 is built from 13 residues. CDR3: CATLAGPPNEQFF. CDR3 sequence (DNA): TGTGCCACCCTAGCGGGGCCTCCCAATGAGCAGTTCTTC.

J is TRBJ1-6 and V is TRBV18; the D gene is possibly TRBD1 (6 bases). Trimming left V 1 base short and J 7 bases short, with 8 bases between. CDR1 and CDR2 from the germline V gene are KGHSH and LQKENI. The CDR3 is 14 amino acids. This chain's CDR3 is CASSPRTDNSPLHF. CDR3 bases: TGTGCCAGCTCACCACGGACAGACAATTCACCCCTCCACTTT.

The rearrangement links TRBV5-1 to TRBJ1-5; D call uncertain. The V end was cut by 0 bases, the J end by 1 base, with 5 bases between. Germline V gives CDR1 SGHRS, CDR2 YFSETQ. CDR3 size: 14 residues. CDR3 sequence: CASSLAPSNQPQHF. In DNA, the CDR3 is TGCGCCAGCAGCTTGGCTCCCAGCAATCAGCCCCAGCATTTT. The full variable domain, in which reference TRBV5-1 and TRBJ1-5 provide the parts outside the CDR3, is KAGVTQTPRYLIKTRGQQVTLSCSPISGHRSVSWYQQTPGQGLQFLFEYFSETQRNKGNFPGRFSGRQFSNSRSEMNVSTLELGDSALYLCASSLAPSNQPQHFGDGTRLSIL.

This sequence joins TRBV7-2 and TRBJ1-2, with 7 bases identical to TRBD1. The J segment lost 7 bases and the V segment lost 1 base, leaving 6 bases of the junction unmatched. This CDR3 has 14 residues. Germline lookup yields CDR1 SGHTA and CDR2 FQGNSA. Here the CDR3 DNA reads TGTGCCAGCAGCTTAGGGGACAGCCTAAGTGGCTACACCTTC. Protein sequence: CASSLGDSLSGYTF.

The sample holds a few counts of this clone. The chain has TRBV7-3 and TRBJ2-1; possibly TRBD2 for D (6 bases). Germline lookup yields CDR1 SGHTA and CDR2 FQGTGA. V was clipped by 5 bases and J by 10 bases, with 18 bases between them. The CDR3 covers 14 residues. The DNA for the CDR3 is TGTGCCAGCAGCGCTACACGGGACTCCGGCGAGCAGTTCTTC. It codes for CASSATRDSGEQFF.

V is TRBV7-2 and J is TRBJ2-7; 7 nucleotides match TRBD1. Germline lookup yields CDR1 SGHTA and CDR2 FQGNSA. The CDR3 covers 15 residues. The V and J ends lost 5 bases and 2 bases, in that order; junction bases with no gene match: 9. The CDR3 loop is CASSLRTGTPYEQYF. As DNA, the CDR3 is TGTGCCAGCAGCCTTAGGACAGGTACCCCCTACGAGCAGTACTTC.